This T cell receptor (beta chain) came from a study of T cells expressing NK-cell markers. Study in general: Sequencing of TCR beta repertoires drew on sorted CD3+CD56+NKG2C+, CD3+CD56+NKG2C- and CD3+CD56-NKG2C+ T cells. Findings and limits, study-wide: Dominant NKG2C+ clonotypes in about six donors made up roughly 1.0-7.5% of CD8+ T cells. Once again these clonotypes came out on top in the CD3+CD56-NKG2C+ fraction of a few donors.

On this clonotype itself: Its antigen is not known.

The CDR3 contains 15 residues. Germline V gene lookup returns CDR1 SEHNR and CDR2 FQNEAQ (reference sequence). 5'RACE template switching built TCR beta cDNA with unique molecular identifiers. TCRdb re-called the 5' RACE reads and catalogs CDR3 proteins one per entry, DNA excluded. The sample table includes some 410,000 distinct CDR3 sequences. What was sequenced was blood T cells: a sorted CD56 or NKG2C T cell subset, CD4+ or CD8+ T cells, or bulk PBMC T cells (not recorded which). This TCR was sampled from a woman between 18 and 75 years old in good health. The chain carries TRBV7-9 and TRBJ1-1; absent DNA, TCRdb's TRBD1 call cannot be checked. The CDR3 loop is CASSLAAGYNTEAFF.